This T cell receptor (beta chain) was profiled in a study of blood T cell repertoires in COVID-19. Study background: The analysed material was cDNA or gDNA that came from T cells, B-cell-depleted T cells, or PBMCs.

Losses at the gene ends were 3 bases for V and 7 bases for J; bases not matched to a gene: 10. The CDR3 consists of 16 residues. From germline, CDR1 is SGHTA and CDR2 FQGNSA. Here immunoSEQ multiplex PCR was the method, and the copy in TCRdb shows in-frame clones only, minus some. This sample has about 330,000 clones, with 75% to 90% found just once. The chain employs TRBV7-2 and TRBJ2-2, with 8 bases identical to TRBD2. The receptor was isolated from a man aged 25 to 40 who had recovered from COVID-19. Sequencing was carried out using PBMCs or T cells enriched from blood (not recorded which). CDR3 region: CASSFQPGLGGGELFF. The CDR3 DNA reads as TGTGCCAGCAGCTTCCAACCGGGACTAGGAGGCGGGGAGCTGTTTTTT.